These 27 T cell receptor beta chains share one sample of origin, sequenced in a study of T cells expressing NK-cell markers. From the 5' RACE reads, TCRdb lists one entry per CDR3 protein and no DNA. Found here are a few hundred thousand distinct CDR3 sequences; the top ten clones hold 4% to 6.5%. The sequenced sample consisted of blood T cells: a sorted CD56 or NKG2C T cell subset, CD4+ or CD8+ T cells, or bulk PBMC T cells (not recorded which). These receptors were taken from a man aged 18 to 69 in good health.

V usage is TRBV27 and J usage is TRBJ2-5; the TRBD1 assignment by TCRdb is unverifiable without DNA. The CDR3 is 14 amino acids. CDR1 and CDR2 (germline): MNHEY, SMNVEV (reference sequence). The CDR3 region is CASSPRTGHETQYF.

The chain combines TRBV3-1 with TRBJ1-1; checking the TCRdb D call of TRBD1 is not possible without DNA. CDR1 is LGHDT, CDR2 YNNKEL, per germline (reference sequence). The CDR3 runs to 15 residues. The CDR3 loop is CASSLRRGMNTEAFF.

The V and J genes are TRBV28 and TRBJ2-3; TCRdb picks TRBD1, but there is no DNA to check that call. The CDR3 totals 16 residues. Germline loops: CDR1 MDHEN, CDR2 SYDVKM. The CDR3 region is CASSVSRDRGRWTQYF. Full variable domain (remainder filled in from reference TRBV28 and TRBJ2-3): DVKVTQSSRYLVKRTGEKVFLECVQDMDHENMFWYRQDPGLGLRLIYFSYDVKMKEKGDIPEGYSVSREKKERFSLILESASTNQTSMYLCASSVSRDRGRWTQYFGPGTRLTVL.

The chain links TRBV3-1 to TRBJ2-3. The CDR3 runs to 12 residues. Germline CDR1 reads LGHDT; CDR2 reads YNNKEL (reference sequence). This CDR3 reads CASSQEGKTQYF.

The J gene is TRBJ2-4, the V gene TRBV28; TCRdb proposes TRBD1, but this gene call is untestable without DNA. Germline V CDR1 and CDR2: MDHEN, SYDVKM. The CDR3 is made up of 13 amino acids. The CDR3 is CAGLRAGSNIQYF.

The chain combines TRBV7-9 with TRBJ1-6; TCRdb picks TRBD1, but there is no DNA to check that call. The CDR3 extends over 13 amino acids. The germline CDR1 and CDR2 sequences are SEHNR and FQNEAQ (reference sequence). This CDR3 reads CASSLTQQENLHF.

This rearrangement joins TRBV18 to TRBJ2-1. This CDR3 has 12 residues. Germline-derived CDR1 and CDR2 are KGHSH and LQKENI. The CDR3 loop reads CASSPRLDEQFF.

The rearrangement joins TRBV6-5 to TRBJ1-4. There are 13 residues in the CDR3. The V gene's germline CDR1 is MNHEY and CDR2 SVGAGI. CDR3 sequence: CASSNRVGEKLFF.

The genes are TRBV12-3 or TRBV12-4 and TRBJ2-7. CDR3 length: 14 residues. CDR3 protein: CASSFDARAYEQYF.

This chain connects TRBV12-3 or TRBV12-4 to TRBJ2-7; TCRdb lists TRBD2, though no DNA is available to test this call. CDR3 length: 14 amino acids. CDR3 residues: CASSLPSQSNEQYF.

The rearrangement links TRBV20-1 to TRBJ1-1; lacking DNA, the TRBD1 call made by TCRdb goes unchecked. Per germline, CDR1 DFQATT and CDR2 SNEGSKA (reference sequence). The CDR3 loop spans 15 amino acids. This chain's CDR3 is CSASGPLVGYTEAFF.

The chain employs TRBV6-1 and TRBJ2-5; no DNA is available, so the TRBD1 call from TCRdb remains unchecked. This CDR3 spans 14 amino acids. From germline, CDR1 is MNHNS and CDR2 SASEGT. The CDR3 loop is CASSIGQGKETQYF.

The chain employs TRBV6-6 and TRBJ1-1; TCRdb designates TRBD1, a call that cannot be tested without DNA. CDR1 is MNHNY and CDR2 is SVGAGI in the germline V gene (reference sequence). The CDR3 has 13 amino acids. The CDR3 reads CASSYSNPGAAFF.

This sequence joins TRBV20-1 and TRBJ2-3; TCRdb designates TRBD1, a call that cannot be tested without DNA. CDR1 and CDR2 from the germline V gene are DFQATT and SNEGSKA (reference sequence). There are 13 residues in the CDR3. CDR3 protein: CSAPIGARDTQYF.

This sequence joins TRBV20-1 and TRBJ1-2; checking the TCRdb D call of TRBD1 is not possible without DNA. Germline V gene sequence: CDR1 DFQATT, CDR2 SNEGSKA (reference sequence). The CDR3 loop spans 16 amino acids. The CDR3 protein is CSAPKDGGRSAYGYTF.

J is TRBJ2-2 and V is TRBV2; TCRdb's D gene call, TRBD1, goes unchecked for lack of DNA. Germline lookup yields CDR1 SNHLY and CDR2 FYNNEI. The CDR3 runs to 14 residues. The CDR3 sequence: CARKGGADTGELFF.

The chain links TRBV25-1 to TRBJ1-1. CDR1 and CDR2 from the germline V gene are MGHDK and SYGVNS. The CDR3 loop spans 16 amino acids. The CDR3 loop reads CASKDVGRGGRTEAFF. Based on the CDR3 plus reference TRBV25-1 and TRBJ1-1, the full variable domain is EADIYQTPRYLVIGTGKKITLECSQTMGHDKMYWYQQDPGMELHLIHYSYGVNSTEKGDLSSESTVSRIRTEHFPLTLESARPSHTSQYLCASKDVGRGGRTEAFFGQGTRLTVV.

The rearrangement links TRBV15 to TRBJ2-7; TCRdb gives TRBD1 as the D gene, but with no DNA this cannot be confirmed. Germline lookup yields CDR1 LNHNV and CDR2 YYDKDF (reference sequence). This CDR3 has 15 amino acids. The CDR3 sequence is CATSSRARGPYEQYF. The variable domain in full, with the rest retrieved from reference TRBV15 and TRBJ2-7, is DAMVIQNPRYQVTQFGKPVTLSCSQTLNHNVMYWYQQKSSQAPKLLFHYYDKDFNNEADTPDNFQSRRPNTSFCFLDIRSPGLGDTAMYLCATSSRARGPYEQYFGPGTRLTVT.

The CDR3 loop reads CASRLPPYNEQFF. The V gene is TRBV2, the J gene TRBJ2-1. Germline values: CDR1 SNHLY, CDR2 FYNNEI. The CDR3 contains 13 residues.

The chain joins TRBV4-2 to TRBJ2-1; TCRdb picks TRBD2, but there is no DNA to check that call. Germline V gives CDR1 LGHNA, CDR2 YNFKEQ. The CDR3 has 16 residues. The CDR3 spells CASSQSGGAINNEQFF.

The chain couples TRBV7-9 to TRBJ1-1. The CDR3 is 14 amino acids. Per the germline V gene, CDR1 is SEHNR and CDR2 is FQNEAQ (reference sequence). The CDR3 protein is CASSLYGKNFEAFF.

The chain combines TRBV7-2 with TRBJ2-5; TCRdb names TRBD2, which stays unverified in the absence of DNA. Germline V gene lookup returns CDR1 SGHTA and CDR2 FQGNSA. This CDR3 is built from 14 residues. Here the CDR3 reads CASSPKGKQETQYF.

The chain couples TRBV20-1 to TRBJ2-3; as DNA is missing, the TRBD1 call by TCRdb cannot be tested. This CDR3 comprises 14 residues. The germline gives CDR1 DFQATT, CDR2 SNEGSKA (reference sequence). CDR3 sequence: CSASRAGRPDTQYF.

This chain connects TRBV6-2 or TRBV6-3 to TRBJ1-2. The CDR3 totals 13 residues. CDR1 is MNHEY, CDR2 SVGEGT, per germline. The CDR3 here is CASSDGTLYGYTF.

V is TRBV20-1 and J is TRBJ1-5; TCRdb proposes TRBD1, but this gene call is untestable without DNA. The CDR3 is made up of 14 amino acids. The V gene's germline CDR1 is DFQATT and CDR2 SNEGSKA (reference sequence). The CDR3 reads CSAAGTGSNQPQHF.

V is TRBV18 and J is TRBJ2-7; TCRdb lists TRBD1, though no DNA is available to test this call. Germline V gene sequence: CDR1 KGHSH, CDR2 LQKENI. The CDR3 extends over 17 amino acids. CDR3 sequence reads: CASSLRERFPRSGEQYF.

The rearrangement uses TRBV25-1 and TRBJ1-6; TCRdb reports TRBD1, a call that lacks DNA to check it against. Germline V gives CDR1 MGHDK, CDR2 SYGVNS. This CDR3 is 15 amino acids long. The CDR3 here is CASGAGSSYNSPLHF.